This TCR beta chain derives from a study of T cell changes during pregnancy in multiple sclerosis. Many counts were recorded for this clone. Data came from immunoSEQ multiplex PCR; TCRdb stores just in-frame clones and leaves some out. The sample records roughly 87,000 clones, about 91% being singletons. CDR3 length: 14 residues. Deletions cut 4 bases from V and 1 base from J, with 10 bases between. Germline V gene data show CDR1 as SGHDN and CDR2 as FVKESK. The sample here was PBMCs, taken in the first trimester of pregnancy. The rearrangement links TRBV14 to TRBJ1-1; D gene unclear. The clonotype was recovered from a female donor in good health, serving as a control in a pregnancy study. Some clones in this sample may be carry-over from other donors' samples. CDR3 sequence reads: CASSRSSGNTEAFF. The CDR3 coding sequence is TGTGCCAGCAGCCGATCTTCGGGGAACACTGAAGCTTTCTTT.